Following are 27 T cell receptor beta chains from one sample sequenced in a study of T cell responses to AZD1222 COVID-19 vaccine. Sequencing was performed with immunoSEQ multiplex PCR; in TCRdb, only in-frame clones are kept and a portion is missing. The sample has over 100,000 clones, roughly 80% seen once; the top ten hold about 9.5%. Here the sequenced sample was peripheral blood, taken on day 0 of AZD1222 vaccination. The source of these receptors is an adult in good health.

Notes on this clone: The junction shows a germline mismatch at one end, possibly a read error. This rearrangement joins TRBV7-7 to TRBJ2-1; 16 nucleotides align to TRBD2. CDR3 size: 15 residues. Per germline, CDR1 SSHAT and CDR2 FNYEAQ (reference sequence). The CDR3 reads CASSAGLAGGYEQFF. The CDR3 nucleotides read TGTGCTAGCAGCGCGGGACTAGCGGGAGGGTATGAGCAGTTCTTC. Full variable domain (rest looked up from reference TRBV7-7 and TRBJ2-1): GAGVSQSPRYKVTKRGQDVTLRCDPISSHATLYWYQQALGQGPEFLTYFNYEAQPDKSGLPSDRFSAERPEGSISTLTIQRTEQRDSAMYRCASSAGLAGGYEQFFGPGTRLTVL.

The V call is TRBV5-4, the J call TRBJ2-3; 8 bases agree with TRBD1. Germline CDR1 is SGHNT and CDR2 is YYREEE (reference sequence). Unmatched junction bases numbered 6, after V lost 4 bases and J lost 2 bases. The CDR3 consists of 15 residues. The CDR3 reads CASSMDRATTDTQYF. The CDR3, as DNA: TGTGCCAGCAGCATGGACAGGGCCACCACAGATACGCAGTATTTT.

The V call is TRBV11-1, the J call TRBJ2-2, with D possibly TRBD2 on 6 matching bases. CDR1 and CDR2 (germline): SGHAT, FQDESV (reference sequence). There are 14 residues in the CDR3. The V end was cut by 5 bases, the J end by 3 bases, with 10 bases between. The CDR3 reads CASSRTIYTGELFF. CDR3 nucleotide sequence: TGTGCCAGCAGCCGGACTATATACACCGGGGAGCTGTTTTTT.

The chain links TRBV7-8 to TRBJ2-7; D gene ambiguous. Deletions cut 0 bases from V and 6 bases from J, with 6 bases between. This CDR3 is 12 amino acids long. CDR1 is SGHVS, CDR2 FQNEAQ, per germline. The CDR3 DNA reads as TGTGCCAGCAGCTTAGCGTCGGTCGAGCAGTACTTC. It translates to CASSLASVEQYF.

J is TRBJ1-1 and V is TRBV6-1; D remains unclear. Germline CDR1 is MNHNS and CDR2 is SASEGT. Trimming pared 3 bases from V and 3 bases from J, leaving 11 bases between. The CDR3 is made up of 14 amino acids. The CDR3 DNA follows: TGTGCCAGCAGTGATTGGGATCTTGACACTGAAGCTTTCTTT. This translates into CASSDWDLDTEAFF.

The rearrangement links TRBV29-1 to TRBJ2-7, with 7 bases fitting TRBD1. CDR3 length: 19 residues. The V segment lost 1 base and the J segment 3 bases; nucleotides outside the gene matches: 21. Germline V gene data show CDR1 as SQVTM and CDR2 as ANQGSEA. The CDR3 protein is CSVEGVVGKGAGVGYEQYF. The CDR3 region has the DNA TGCAGCGTTGAAGGAGTGGTGGGAAAGGGGGCAGGCGTGGGCTACGAGCAGTACTTC.

The chain couples TRBV9 to TRBJ2-2, with 7 nucleotides matching TRBD2. CDR1 and CDR2 from the germline V gene are SGDLS and YYNGEE. Losses at the gene ends were 0 bases for V and 5 bases for J; bases not matched to a gene: 13. The CDR3 is 18 amino acids. CDR3 region: CASSVGVFLGEGTGELFF. The CDR3 coding sequence is TGTGCCAGCAGCGTAGGAGTTTTTTTGGGGGAGGGGACCGGGGAGCTGTTTTTT. Full variable domain (remainder filled in from reference TRBV9 and TRBJ2-2): DSGVTQTPKHLITATGQRVTLRCSPRSGDLSVYWYQQSLDQGLQFLIQYYNGEERAKGNILERFSAQQFPDLHSELNLSSLELGDSALYFCASSVGVFLGEGTGELFFGEGSRLTVL.

The chain has TRBV14 and TRBJ2-1; 9 bases are a match to TRBD2. CDR3 length equals 19 residues. The germline CDR1 and CDR2 sequences are SGHDN and FVKESK. The V gene end was trimmed by 4 bases and the J gene end by 2 bases; junction bases not matched to a gene: 15. The CDR3 protein is CASSPTAGGPINTYNEQFF. CDR3 bases: TGTGCCAGCAGCCCGACTGCGGGAGGGCCCATCAACACCTACAATGAGCAGTTCTTC.

V gene TRBV5-5 combines with J gene TRBJ2-7, with TRBD1 matching 9 bases. The CDR3 extends over 13 amino acids. The J segment lost 1 base and the V segment lost 4 bases, leaving 0 bases of the junction unmatched. Germline V lookup: CDR1 SGHKS, CDR2 YYEKEE (reference sequence). The CDR3 loop reads CASSGTGSYEQYF. CDR3 bases: TGTGCCAGCAGCGGGACAGGGTCCTACGAGCAGTACTTC. The full variable domain, completed using reference TRBV5-5 and TRBJ2-7, is DAGVTQSPTHLIKTRGQQVTLRCSPISGHKSVSWYQQVLGQGPQFIFQYYEKEERGRGNFPDRFSARQFPNYSSELNVNALLLGDSALYLCASSGTGSYEQYFGPGTRLTVT.

The chain has TRBV6-5 and TRBJ1-5; D remains ambiguous. Trimming took off 5 bases at V and 3 bases at J, with 14 bases between the two ends. The germline gives CDR1 MNHEY, CDR2 SVGAGI. CDR3 length: 15 amino acids. The CDR3 region has the DNA TGTGCCAGCAGTCCCACTCCCAGAGTCAATCAGCCCCAGCATTTT. Protein sequence: CASSPTPRVNQPQHF.

The table lists this clone with a few counts. The chain is built from TRBV28 and TRBJ2-5; TRBD2 aligns across 12 bases. This CDR3 region has 15 residues. CDR1 and CDR2 from the germline V gene are MDHEN and SYDVKM. V shed 3 bases, J shed 5 bases, and the junction held 4 bases outside the gene matches. The CDR3 loop reads CASSFLLAGGETQYF. The CDR3 coding sequence is TGTGCCAGCAGTTTCCTTCTAGCGGGAGGGGAGACCCAGTACTTC.

The chain recombines TRBV18 with TRBJ1-1; no definite D call. V shed 2 bases and J shed 1 base, with 2 bases lying between them. Germline V gene data show CDR1 as KGHSH and CDR2 as LQKENI. The CDR3 has 12 residues. CDR3 coding DNA: TGTGCCAGCTCACCAGGGAACACTGAAGCTTTCTTT. It translates to CASSPGNTEAFF.

The rearrangement joins TRBV18 to TRBJ1-1; TRBD1 is a possible D gene (6 bases). CDR1 is KGHSH, CDR2 LQKENI, per germline. The CDR3 has 16 amino acids. V lost 2 bases and J 0 bases, leaving 13 bases between the germline ends. This chain's CDR3 is CASSPRGNPMNTEAFF. The CDR3 bases are TGTGCCAGCTCACCAAGGGGGAACCCTATGAACACTGAAGCTTTCTTT. Supplemented by reference TRBV18 and TRBJ1-1, the full variable domain reads NAGVMQNPRHLVRRRGQEARLRCSPMKGHSHVYWYRQLPEEGLKFMVYLQKENIIDESGMPKERFSAEFPKEGPSILRIQQVVRGDSAAYFCASSPRGNPMNTEAFFGQGTRLTVV.

This clone was observed a single time. The chain couples TRBV28 to TRBJ2-2; the match to TRBD1 covers 12 bases. Per the germline V gene, CDR1 is MDHEN and CDR2 is SYDVKM. The CDR3 totals 14 residues. V lost 8 bases and J lost 7; bases outside the gene matches: 5. CDR3 sequence reads: CASGGTGGVGELFF. CDR3 nucleotide sequence: TGTGCCAGCGGGGGGACAGGGGGCGTCGGGGAGCTGTTTTTT.

For the CDR3, the DNA is TGTGCCAGCCGAGCGGGAGATAGCAATCAGCCCCAGCATTTT. This translates into CASRAGDSNQPQHF. The genes are TRBV7-8 and TRBJ1-5, with no clear D. The V end lost 8 bases, the J end lost 0 bases, and 11 bases lay between the germline ends. The CDR3 is 14 amino acids. Germline CDR1 SGHVS, CDR2 FQNEAQ. Full variable domain (rest looked up from reference TRBV7-8 and TRBJ1-5): GAGVSQSPRYKVAKRGQDVALRCDPISGHVSLFWYQQALGQGPEFLTYFQNEAQLDKSGLPSDRFFAERPEGSVSTLKIQRTQQEDSAVYLCASRAGDSNQPQHFGDGTRLSIL.

The chain combines TRBV5-5 with TRBJ1-4; perhaps TRBD1 as D (5 bases). Germline-derived CDR1 and CDR2 are SGHKS and YYEKEE (reference sequence). V lost 1 base to trimming and J lost 4 bases, with 8 bases between them. The CDR3 spans 14 residues. CDR3 residues: CASSLRRDNEKLFF. CDR3 coding DNA: TGTGCCAGCAGCTTGCGCAGGGATAATGAAAAACTGTTTTTT.

The V and J genes are TRBV2 and TRBJ1-2, with 8 bases matching TRBD1. Germline V gene sequence: CDR1 SNHLY, CDR2 FYNNEI. With V trimmed by 4 bases and J by 5 bases, 6 bases remained unmatched. This CDR3 region has 14 residues. The CDR3 DNA follows: TGTGCCAGCAGTGGAGCAGGGGGCGTTTATGGCTACACCTTC. It codes for CASSGAGGVYGYTF.

This rearrangement joins TRBV19 to TRBJ1-5; no clear D. CDR3 length: 12 amino acids. V gave up 5 bases and J gave up 5 bases, with 7 bases separating them. Per germline, CDR1 LNHDA and CDR2 SQIVND (reference sequence). CDR3 residues: CASSWTDQPQHF. The CDR3 DNA reads TGTGCCAGTAGTTGGACGGATCAGCCCCAGCATTTT.

The gene calls are TRBV19 and TRBJ1-2, with D maybe TRBD1 (5 bases). V gave up 4 bases and J gave up 4 bases, with 22 bases separating them. CDR1 and CDR2 from the germline V gene are LNHDA and SQIVND (reference sequence). CDR3 length equals 17 residues. In DNA form, the CDR3 reads TGTGCCAGTAGTACGGGGGTCGGGACTTTTATTAGCTATGGCTACACCTTC. Encoded protein: CASSTGVGTFISYGYTF.

The table lists this clone with a few counts. The chain has TRBV7-8 and TRBJ2-1; perhaps TRBD2 as D (5 bases). Germline CDR1 and CDR2: SGHVS and FQNEAQ. CDR3 length: 16 amino acids. Between the trimmed V and J ends, which lost 2 bases and 6 bases, there was a span of 17 bases. This chain's CDR3 is CASSLFVRDRGNEQFF. The CDR3, as DNA: TGTGCCAGCAGCTTATTCGTTCGAGATCGGGGCAATGAGCAGTTCTTC.

The J gene is TRBJ2-5, the V gene TRBV27, with a possible D match to TRBD1 (5 bases). Trimming took off 10 bases at V and 2 bases at J, with 17 bases between the two ends. Germline loops: CDR1 MNHEY, CDR2 SMNVEV (reference sequence). The length of the CDR3 is 14 residues. The CDR3 bases are TGTGCCACCGGACACGGACGTACACAAGAGACCCAGTACTTC. Translation: CATGHGRTQETQYF.

The V and J genes are TRBV4-3 and TRBJ2-2; weak D call: TRBD2 (6 bases). Trimming left V 5 bases short and J 6 bases short, with 19 bases between. The germline V gene has CDR1 LGHNA and CDR2 YSLEER. The CDR3 has 16 amino acids. The CDR3 protein is CASSLRETSPAGELFF. The CDR3 DNA is TGCGCCAGCAGCTTAAGGGAGACTAGTCCCGCCGGGGAGCTGTTTTTT.

This clone was seen a few times. The chain recombines TRBV29-1 with TRBJ2-2; TRBD1 aligns across 7 bases. CDR1 SQVTM and CDR2 ANQGSEA come from the germline V gene. The CDR3 length is 15 residues. The junction had 11 bases not matched to a gene; V was cut back by 6 bases and J by 4 bases. For the CDR3, the DNA is TGCAGCGTCCGAAGGGACAGAACCTTCACCGGGGAGCTGTTTTTT. It specifies CSVRRDRTFTGELFF.

Written as DNA, the CDR3 is TGTGCCAGCAGCCAAGAGGCCGGGAACACTGAAGCTTTCTTT. This sequence encodes CASSQEAGNTEAFF. This chain links TRBV4-2 with TRBJ1-1; no clear D gene. The CDR3 totals 14 residues. Germline-derived CDR1 and CDR2 are LGHNA and YNFKEQ. Trimming stripped 0 bases from V and 1 base from J, with 6 bases between.

This chain connects TRBV9 to TRBJ1-2, with a tentative D call TRBD1 (5 bases). V lost 4 bases to trimming and J lost 6 bases, with 19 bases between them. The germline V gene has CDR1 SGDLS and CDR2 YYNGEE. This CDR3 region has 15 residues. The CDR3 reads CASSPNQGPSDGYTF. The DNA for the CDR3 is TGTGCCAGCAGCCCGAATCAGGGACCATCAGATGGCTACACCTTC.

This clone was seen only once. V is TRBV29-1 and J is TRBJ2-2; 12 positions match TRBD1. CDR1 and CDR2 (germline): SQVTM, ANQGSEA. The junction had 8 bases not matched to a gene; V was cut back by 5 bases and J by 4 bases. The CDR3 is 16 residues long. CDR3 nucleotide sequence: TGCAGCGTTTCCGGGACAGGGGGCTTTGGCACCGGGGAGCTGTTTTTT. Translating gives CSVSGTGGFGTGELFF.

This clone was recorded once. The V gene is TRBV27, the J gene TRBJ2-1, with a possible D match to TRBD2 (6 bases). In germline, CDR1 is MNHEY, CDR2 SMNVEV (reference sequence). The CDR3 covers 16 residues. V lost 0 bases, J lost 0 bases, and 9 bases lay in between. The CDR3 loop is CASSLSREPSYNEQFF. CDR3 sequence (DNA): TGTGCCAGCAGTTTATCTCGGGAGCCCTCCTACAATGAGCAGTTCTTC.